One and the same sample provided the 11 T cell receptor beta chains below, sequenced in a study of cytomegalovirus exposure and HLA in healthy donors. The primer mix had 60 Vbeta and 13 Jbeta primers. Only in-frame clones appear in the TCRdb table, and some are missing; sequencing was by immunoSEQ multiplex PCR. The data contain more than 130,000 clones, over 70% of them seen just once; the ten biggest clones take up roughly 4.7%. What was sequenced was PBMCs. Receptors were obtained from a male donor in good health and CMV-seronegative.

This clone was seen more than once but under ten times. The CDR3 DNA reads TGTGCCAGCGCGGGACAGGGGTCCAATGAGCAGTTCTTC. Protein: CASAGQGSNEQFF. The gene calls are TRBV5-6 and TRBJ2-1; 10 bases align to TRBD1. V gave up 7 bases and J gave up 6 bases; unmatched junction bases: 4. The CDR3 runs to 13 residues. Germline values: CDR1 SGHDT, CDR2 YYEEEE.

The J gene is TRBJ1-6, the V gene TRBV2, with unresolved D. Per the germline V gene, CDR1 is SNHLY and CDR2 is FYNNEI. The CDR3 sequence is 12 residues long. V was cut by 6 bases and J by 5 bases, with 5 bases left in between. DNA for the CDR3: TGTGCCAGCAGACAGAATAATTCACCCCTCCACTTT. It specifies CASRQNNSPLHF.

This chain joins TRBV7-9 and TRBJ2-7; D is unclear. The CDR3 extends over 13 amino acids. CDR1 is SEHNR, CDR2 FQNEAQ, per germline (reference sequence). V shed 5 bases and J shed 0 bases, with 8 bases lying between them. In nucleotides, the CDR3 is TGTGCCAGCAGCACCCCGGGCTCCTACGAGCAGTACTTC. As protein: CASSTPGSYEQYF.

This clone has only a few counts. The chain employs TRBV6-5 and TRBJ1-6, with D hard to call. CDR3 length: 12 residues. V gave up 8 bases and J gave up 4 bases, with 6 bases separating them. Per the germline V gene, CDR1 is MNHEY and CDR2 is SVGAGI. The DNA for the CDR3 is TGTGCCAGCGGGCCGTATAATTCACCCCTCCACTTT. It is translated as CASGPYNSPLHF.

The rearrangement uses TRBV5-1 and TRBJ2-3; tentative D call: TRBD2 (5 bases). The V gene's germline CDR1 is SGHRS and CDR2 YFSETQ. V shed 7 bases and J shed 5 bases, with 14 bases lying between them. CDR3 length: 13 amino acids. CDR3 loop: CASCLRAGDTQYF. CDR3 coding DNA: TGCGCCAGCTGCCTGAGGGCCGGAGATACGCAGTATTTT. The variable domain in full, with the rest retrieved from reference TRBV5-1 and TRBJ2-3, is KAGVTQTPRYLIKTRGQQVTLSCSPISGHRSVSWYQQTPGQGLQFLFEYFSETQRNKGNFPGRFSGRQFSNSRSEMNVSTLELGDSALYLCASCLRAGDTQYFGPGTRLTVL.

This clone was detected only a few times. This sequence joins TRBV28 and TRBJ1-5; D remains ambiguous. The CDR3 extends over 12 amino acids. The ends were cut back, 6 bases at V and 6 bases at J, with 9 bases in the middle. The V gene's germline CDR1 is MDHEN and CDR2 SYDVKM. DNA of the CDR3: TGTGCCAGCAGCCCCCCGGTTCAGCCCCAGCATTTT. It yields the protein CASSPPVQPQHF.

The chain links TRBV5-6 to TRBJ1-2; 7 bases line up with TRBD1. Germline CDR1 and CDR2: SGHDT and YYEEEE. The CDR3 runs 18 residues. Losses at the gene ends were 3 bases for V and 0 bases for J; bases not matched to a gene: 14. The CDR3 nucleotides read TGTGCCAGCAGCTGGGGATTCGGGACAGCAGGGGCTAACTATGGCTACACCTTC. It codes for CASSWGFGTAGANYGYTF.

The DNA of the CDR3 is TGCGCCAGCAGCTTTAGTGGCAGGGATACAGGCTACACCTTC. Residues: CASSFSGRDTGYTF. The genes are TRBV5-1 and TRBJ1-2; D perhaps matches TRBD1 (5 bases). Trimming removed 2 bases from V and 8 bases from J, with 16 bases in between. This CDR3 is built from 14 residues. Germline CDR1 and CDR2: SGHRS and YFSETQ.

In this sample, this clone turned up once. Other DNA sequences within the sample encode an identical CDR3. V usage is TRBV5-6 and J usage is TRBJ1-1; D is unresolved. The CDR3 is 14 residues long. V lost 0 bases, J lost 1 base, and 7 bases lay in between. Germline lookup yields CDR1 SGHDT and CDR2 YYEEEE. CDR3 coding DNA: TGTGCCAGCAGCTTGGTCCGGGGGAACACTGAAGCTTTCTTT. This gives the protein CASSLVRGNTEAFF.

CDR3: CARGRELFF. The CDR3 DNA sequence: TGCGCCAGGGGGCGGGAGCTGTTTTTT. The rearrangement joins TRBV10-1 to TRBJ2-2; D is possibly TRBD1 (5 bases). With 9 bases removed from V and 9 bases from J, the gap between germline ends came to 5 bases. The CDR3 is made up of 9 amino acids. Germline CDR1 reads WNHNN; CDR2 reads SYGVQD (reference sequence).

This clone has just one count. The rearrangement links TRBV19 to TRBJ1-2; 7 positions agree with TRBD1. Germline loops: CDR1 LNHDA, CDR2 SQIVND (reference sequence). J gave up 0 bases and V 6 bases, and 13 bases lay outside the gene matches. This CDR3 comprises 17 residues. CDR3 region: CASSETRRTGANYGYTF. CDR3 bases: TGTGCCAGTAGCGAGACCCGCCGAACAGGGGCTAACTATGGCTACACCTTC.